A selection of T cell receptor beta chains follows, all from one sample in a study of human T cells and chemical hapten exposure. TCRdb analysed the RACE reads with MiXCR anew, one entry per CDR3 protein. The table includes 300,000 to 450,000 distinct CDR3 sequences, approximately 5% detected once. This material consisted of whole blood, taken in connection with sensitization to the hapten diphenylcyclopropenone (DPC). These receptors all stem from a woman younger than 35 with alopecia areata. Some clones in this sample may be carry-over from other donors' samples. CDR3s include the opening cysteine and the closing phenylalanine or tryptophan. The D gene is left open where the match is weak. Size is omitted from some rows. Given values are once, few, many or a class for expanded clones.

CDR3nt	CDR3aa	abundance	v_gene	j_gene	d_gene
TGTGCGACGCAGGCCTATAGGGCAGATACGCAGTATTTT	CATQAYRADTQYF	.	TRBV6-5	TRBJ2-3	.
TGTGCCAGCAGCCACGGTCGGGGCACTGAAGCTTTCTTT	CASSHGRGTEAFF	.	TRBV14	TRBJ1-1	.
TGTGCCGGAGGAGGGACTGAAGCTTTCTTT	CAGGGTEAFF	.	TRBV7-2	TRBJ1-1	.
TGTGCCAGCAGACAGGGGACTGGTTCACCCCTCCACTTT	CASRQGTGSPLHF	few	TRBV2	TRBJ1-6	TRBD1
TGTGCCATTGGGCTTGGGGTGGCCTACGAGCAGTACTTC	CAIGLGVAYEQYF	.	TRBV27	TRBJ2-7	.
TGTGCCACCAGTGACTCCGGGACTAGCGGGGCAAATGAGCAGTTCTTC	CATSDSGTSGANEQFF	many	TRBV24-1	TRBJ2-1	TRBD2
TGTGCCAGCAGCTATGGACAGGGCGGTAACTATGGCTACACCTTC	CASSYGQGGNYGYTF	few	TRBV7-9	TRBJ1-2	TRBD1
TGTGCCAGTATCTACCCGGTTTCAGATACGCAGTATTTT	CASIYPVSDTQYF	.	TRBV7-9	TRBJ2-3	.
TGTGCCAGCAGCCTCGGAACCCTGCAGTTCTTC	CASSLGTLQFF	many	TRBV6-2/TRBV6-3	TRBJ2-1	.
TGTGCCAGCAGCTTAGGAGGGGACAGGCCACCATTTAAGAACACTGAAGCTTTCTTT	CASSLGGDRPPFKNTEAFF	few	TRBV7-6	TRBJ1-1	TRBD1
TGTGCCAGCAGCACGCGGGGTCTCCAAGAGACCCAGTACTTC	CASSTRGLQETQYF	many	TRBV9	TRBJ2-5	.
TGCGCCAGCAGCCAAGAAATCCTAGATACGCAGTATTTT	CASSQEILDTQYF	many	TRBV4-3	TRBJ2-3	.
TGTGCCAGCAGCTTAGAGGGCAGGGAAGCTTTCTTT	CASSLEGREAFF	.	TRBV11-2	TRBJ1-1	.
TGTGCCAGCAGCCAAGATAAAACTAACTATGGCTACACCTTC	CASSQDKTNYGYTF	few	TRBV4-2	TRBJ1-2	.
TGTGCCAGCAGTTTTTTTGTGGGGGCAACTAATGAAAAACTGTTTTTT	CASSFFVGATNEKLFF	.	TRBV12-3/TRBV12-4	TRBJ1-4	.
TGTGCCAGCAGCTTAGGGGACAGGCAAGAGACCCAGTACTTC	CASSLGDRQETQYF	few	TRBV11-2	TRBJ2-5	TRBD1
TGTGCCAGCAGCGCAGGACAGGGAAGGTCGACTGAAGCTTTCTTT	CASSAGQGRSTEAFF	few	TRBV7-9	TRBJ1-1	TRBD1
TGTGCCAGCAGTTCACTCAGGGGGCCTGACGAGCAGTACTTC	CASSSLRGPDEQYF	many	TRBV6-5	TRBJ2-7	TRBD1
TGTGCCAGCTCAGAAAGCAGTCCATCGACGAGTAATTCACCCCTCCACTTT	CASSESSPSTSNSPLHF	.	TRBV18	TRBJ1-6	.
TGTGCCAGCAGCGCGGGACAGGGAGGCCAGCCCCAGCATTTT	CASSAGQGGQPQHF	few	TRBV9	TRBJ1-5	TRBD1
TGTGCCAGCAGTGAATCCGTGCCCTTAGCCAAAAACATTCAGTACTTC	CASSESVPLAKNIQYF	many	TRBV2	TRBJ2-4	.
TGTGCCACCAGCAGAGGGGGGGCCGGGGCCAACGTCCTGACTTTC	CATSRGGAGANVLTF	many	TRBV13	TRBJ2-6	.
TGTGCCAGCAGCACATACAGGGGCGGCTACACCTTC	CASSTYRGGYTF	.	TRBV7-2	TRBJ1-2	TRBD1
TGCGCCAGCAGCCTTCTAGCGGGGGAGAAGAAGACGCAGTATTTT	CASSLLAGEKKTQYF	many	TRBV4-1	TRBJ2-3	TRBD2
TGTGCTAGTGGTTTGGGGACAGGGGGTAATCAGCCCCAGCATTTT	CASGLGTGGNQPQHF	many	TRBV12-5	TRBJ1-5	TRBD1
TGTGCCAGCAGTCGATTACAGGGCGAAGGGCCCGGGGAGCTGTTTTTT	CASSRLQGEGPGELFF	few	TRBV12-3/TRBV12-4	TRBJ2-2	.
TGCGCCAGCAGCCAAGGGCCGGGACTAGCGGGGGACGATACGCAGTATTTT	CASSQGPGLAGDDTQYF	.	TRBV4-3	TRBJ2-3	TRBD2
TGTGCCAGCAGTTACATTCTCGGCAGGGCTAATTCACCCCTCCACTTT	CASSYILGRANSPLHF	many	TRBV6-6	TRBJ1-6	.
TGTGCCAGCAGCTTAGAACAGGGTGCCTATGGCTACACCTTC	CASSLEQGAYGYTF	few	TRBV7-2	TRBJ1-2	.
TGTGCCAGCAGACCCCCGTCAGCGCCAGAGACCCAGTACTTC	CASRPPSAPETQYF	few	TRBV6-5	TRBJ2-5	.
TGCGCCAGCAGCTACGGACTAGCGGGGGGGCCTGGCACAGATACGCAGTATTTT	CASSYGLAGGPGTDTQYF	few	TRBV4-3	TRBJ2-3	TRBD2
TGCAGTGCTAGTCCTAGCGGGGGAGAGAACACCGGGGAGCTGTTTTTT	CSASPSGGENTGELFF	many	TRBV20-1	TRBJ2-2	TRBD2
TGTGCCAGCAGCTTAAGGGGGCACGAAAAACTGTTTTTT	CASSLRGHEKLFF	few	TRBV7-2	TRBJ1-4	TRBD1
TGTGCCAGCAGCCCCCGGGCCCCAGGCGCTGGAAACACCATATATTTT	CASSPRAPGAGNTIYF	.	TRBV7-2	TRBJ1-3	.
TGTGCCAGCAGCCAAGGGCAGGGGGTAGCCAAAAACATTCAGTACTTC	CASSQGQGVAKNIQYF	.	TRBV3-1	TRBJ2-4	TRBD1
TGTGCCAGCAGCTTAGAGGGGAACAACAATCAGCCCCAGCATTTT	CASSLEGNNNQPQHF	few	TRBV7-2	TRBJ1-5	.
TGTGCCGGGAGGACAGGAAGGTCCTACGAGCAGTACTTC	CAGRTGRSYEQYF	many	TRBV2	TRBJ2-7	.